This TCR beta chain was captured by sequencing in a study of T cells in localized non-small cell lung cancer (dated by TCRdb to 2020 to 2021). For context, the study as a whole: T cell repertoires of 236 early-stage NSCLC patients were analyzed, with tumors being compared against uninvolved tumor-adjacent lungs. All 240 or so NSCLC patients in the cohort were treatment-naive and had localized lung tumors that were resected. NSCLC patients had a mean age of around 66 years, and fewer than 150 were male and 107 female.

Points the paper makes about the study in general: Because multi-region tumor sequencing was not done, intratumor heterogeneity could not be ruled out. Higher T cell density in blood was associated with longer overall survival, whereas higher clonality in adjacent lung was associated with shorter survival. A median of roughly 58 of the top 100 tumor clones were detected in paired uninvolved adjacent lung, and some 30 of these tumor clones were also found among the top 100 clones of the paired uninvolved adjacent lung. Because the study design was exploratory, TCR variables were selected using unadjusted p-values without false-discovery rate correction. Uninvolved tumor-adjacent lung showed the highest T cell clonality, higher than tumor, which suggests more focused antigenic responses in the uninvolved tumor-adjacent lung.

The immunoSEQ Assay was used to sequence TCR beta CDR3 regions from DNA. In the original analysis: T cell density was computed as TCR beta template counts normalized to usable DNA estimated by amplifying housekeeping genes. Richness was estimated using the preseqR package, with extrapolation to 400,000 templates for PBMC samples and to 120,000 templates for tissue samples. Clonality was calculated as one minus Pielou's evenness. To identify tissue-enriched TCRs, differential abundance testing was run on productive amino-acid clonotypes with a minimum total count of 5 and an alpha of 0.1. The Jaccard Index and the Morisita Overlap Index were used to measure repertoire overlap between compartments. GLIPH grouped TCR beta CDR3s together with public tetramer-defined viral CDR3s, and a viral motif had to include at least three viral sequences and also show V-gene enrichment. Sourced from immuneACCESS, this table was stored by TCRdb with only in-frame sequences that have V and J called. A share of the clones is absent; for the studies checked, an unresolved V gene accounts for under half, and the remainder has no known explanation. V, J and clone size were drawn from that table, and D and trimming were deduced from the DNA. In all, the sample holds about 43,000 clones, and 91% of those were seen once. Over 9.5% of the sample comes from the top ten.

At diagnosis, tumor, uninvolved tumor-adjacent lung and peripheral blood were collected and then preserved as a mix of FFPE and fresh-frozen material. For TCR repertoire profiling, blood samples were analyzed in the form of peripheral blood mononuclear cells. V is shortened by 0 bases, J by 2 bases, and the region joining them spans 4 bases. Reading from cysteine to phenylalanine, the CDR3 counts 13 amino acids. The sequence is cut down to CDR3 DNA, 39 bases in frame from base 1. The CDR1 and CDR2 encoded by the germline V gene are MNHNS and SASEGT. Of note for this clone: The specificity of this receptor is unknown. Base qualities were left out, and no much larger clone turns up one base away.

The TCR sequence derives from a woman between 35 and 70 years old with stage II lung adenocarcinoma. Sequenced here: PBMCs, sampled before any cancer treatment. Recombination joined TRBV6-1 with TRBJ1-1; too little of a D gene remains to name it. The nucleotide sequence reads as follows: TGTGCCAGCAGTGAAGCGCGTAACACTGAAGCTTTCTTT. The encoded protein is CASSEARNTEAFF.